This T cell receptor beta chain was documented in a study of regulatory dendritic cells for organ transplantation. Study-level results: Memory CD8+ clonal expansion seemed more limited with regulatory than mature dendritic cells. Memory CD8+ T cells were the most oligoclonal; naive cells were highly diverse. The most alloreactive TCR clonotypes were found in resting memory CD8+ cells.

Turning to this clone: Its antigen remains unknown.

Memory T cells were CD45RO+, naive were CD45RA+, sorted by FACS. Repertoires were generated with immunoSEQ multiplex PCR, while TCRdb's copy carries only in-frame clones and drops some. Of about 30,000 clones detected, around 90% appear once; the ten largest clones hold 0.055% to 0.08%. The sequence came from a human donor in good health. Sample: naive CD4+ T cells from blood. The sample's subset: CD45RA+ naive T cells.

The CDR3: CATSRGGAPPETQYF. Written as DNA, the CDR3 is TGTGCCACCAGCAGGGGGGGAGCCCCTCCAGAGACCCAGTACTTC. The chain uses TRBV15 and TRBJ2-5; tentatively, D is TRBD2 (6 bases). The CDR3 has 15 residues. Per germline, CDR1 LNHNV and CDR2 YYDKDF (reference sequence). Trimming removed 3 bases at V and 4 bases at J, with 15 bases between.